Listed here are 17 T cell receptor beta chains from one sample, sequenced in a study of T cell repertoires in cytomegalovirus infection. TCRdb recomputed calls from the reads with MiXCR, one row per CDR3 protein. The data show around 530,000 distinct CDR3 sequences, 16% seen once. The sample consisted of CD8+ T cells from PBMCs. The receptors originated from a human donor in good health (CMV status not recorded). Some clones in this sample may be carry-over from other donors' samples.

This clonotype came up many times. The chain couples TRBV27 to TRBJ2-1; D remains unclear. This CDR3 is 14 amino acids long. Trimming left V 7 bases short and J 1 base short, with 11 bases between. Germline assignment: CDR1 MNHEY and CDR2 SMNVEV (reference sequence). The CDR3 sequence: CASKAAPSYNEQFF. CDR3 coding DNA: TGTGCCAGCAAGGCGGCGCCTTCCTACAATGAGCAGTTCTTC.

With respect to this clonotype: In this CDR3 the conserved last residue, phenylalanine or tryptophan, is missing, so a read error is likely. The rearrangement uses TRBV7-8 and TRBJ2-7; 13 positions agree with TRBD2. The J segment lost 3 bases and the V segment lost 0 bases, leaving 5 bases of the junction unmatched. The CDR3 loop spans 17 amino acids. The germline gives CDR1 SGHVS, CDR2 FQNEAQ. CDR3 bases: TGTGCCAGCAGCTTAGCCGCACTAGCGGGAGGGCACTACGAGCAGTACTTA. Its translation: CASSLAALAGGHYEQYL.

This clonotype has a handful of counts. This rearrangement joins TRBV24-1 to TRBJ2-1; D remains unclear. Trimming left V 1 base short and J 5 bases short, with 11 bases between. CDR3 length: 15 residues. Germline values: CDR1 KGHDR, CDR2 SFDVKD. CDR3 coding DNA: TGTGCCACCAGTGATTTAGGTCGAAGAGACAATGAGCAGTTCTTC. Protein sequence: CATSDLGRRDNEQFF.

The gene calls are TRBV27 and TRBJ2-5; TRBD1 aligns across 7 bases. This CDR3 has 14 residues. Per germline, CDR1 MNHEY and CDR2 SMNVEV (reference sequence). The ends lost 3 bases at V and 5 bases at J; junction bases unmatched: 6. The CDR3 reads CASSLDRSGETQYF. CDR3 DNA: TGTGCCAGCAGTTTGGACAGGTCAGGGGAGACCCAGTACTTC.

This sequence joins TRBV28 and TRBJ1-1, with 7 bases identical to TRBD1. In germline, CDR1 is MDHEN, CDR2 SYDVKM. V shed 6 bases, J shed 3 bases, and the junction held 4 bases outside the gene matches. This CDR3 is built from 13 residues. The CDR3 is CASSDRVHTEAFF. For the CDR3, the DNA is TGTGCCAGCAGCGACAGGGTCCACACTGAAGCTTTCTTT.

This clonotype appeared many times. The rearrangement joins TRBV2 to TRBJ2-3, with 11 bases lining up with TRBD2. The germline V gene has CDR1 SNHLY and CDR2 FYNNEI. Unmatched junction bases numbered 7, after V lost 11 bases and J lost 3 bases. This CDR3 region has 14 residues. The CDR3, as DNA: TGTGCCTCTAGGACTAGCGGGCTTACAGATACGCAGTATTTT. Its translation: CASRTSGLTDTQYF. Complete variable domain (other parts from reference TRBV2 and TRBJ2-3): EPEVTQTPSHQVTQMGQEVILRCVPISNHLYFYWYRQILGQKVEFLVSFYNNEISEKSEIFDDQFSVERPDGSNFTLKIRSTKLEDSAMYFCASRTSGLTDTQYFGPGTRLTVL.

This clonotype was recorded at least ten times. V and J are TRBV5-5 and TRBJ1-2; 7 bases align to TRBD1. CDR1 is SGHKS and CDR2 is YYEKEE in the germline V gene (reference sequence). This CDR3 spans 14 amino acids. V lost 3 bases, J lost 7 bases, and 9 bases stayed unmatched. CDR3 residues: CASSYSGTDRGYTF. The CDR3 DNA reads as TGTGCCAGCAGCTACTCCGGGACAGATCGTGGCTACACCTTC.

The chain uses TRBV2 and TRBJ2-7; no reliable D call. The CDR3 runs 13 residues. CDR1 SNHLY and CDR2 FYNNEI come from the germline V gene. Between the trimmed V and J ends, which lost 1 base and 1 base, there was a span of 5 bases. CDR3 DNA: TGTGCCAGCAGTGAAGAGGGTTCCTACGAGCAGTACTTC. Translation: CASSEEGSYEQYF.

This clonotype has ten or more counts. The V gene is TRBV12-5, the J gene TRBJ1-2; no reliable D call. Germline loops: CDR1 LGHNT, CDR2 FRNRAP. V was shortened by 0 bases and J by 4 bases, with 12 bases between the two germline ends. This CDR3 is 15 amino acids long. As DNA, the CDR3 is TGTGCTAGTGGTTTGGTACAGTTTTTCGGCTATGGCTACACCTTC. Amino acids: CASGLVQFFGYGYTF. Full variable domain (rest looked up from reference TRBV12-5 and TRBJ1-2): DARVTQTPRHKVTEMGQEVTMRCQPILGHNTVFWYRQTMMQGLELLAYFRNRAPLDDSGMPKDRFSAEMPDATLATLKIQPSEPRDSAVYFCASGLVQFFGYGYTFGSGTRLTVV.

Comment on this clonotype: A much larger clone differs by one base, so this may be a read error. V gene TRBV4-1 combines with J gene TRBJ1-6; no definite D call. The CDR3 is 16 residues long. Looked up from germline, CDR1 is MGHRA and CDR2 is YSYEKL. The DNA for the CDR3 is TGCGCCGGCAGCCAAGATGGCACCTCCTATAATTCACCCCTCCACTTT. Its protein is CAGSQDGTSYNSPLHF.

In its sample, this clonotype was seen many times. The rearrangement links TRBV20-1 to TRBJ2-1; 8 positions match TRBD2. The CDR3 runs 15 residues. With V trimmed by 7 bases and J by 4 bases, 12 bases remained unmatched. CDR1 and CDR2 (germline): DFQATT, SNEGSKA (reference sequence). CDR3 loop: CSVIEGQRGYNEQFF. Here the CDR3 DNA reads TGCAGTGTTATAGAGGGTCAGCGGGGGTACAATGAGCAGTTCTTC.

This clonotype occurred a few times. The CDR3 protein is CSVRTGERAGANVLTF. CDR3 nucleotide sequence: TGCAGCGTTCGGACAGGGGAAAGGGCTGGGGCCAACGTCCTGACTTTC. The chain combines TRBV29-1 with TRBJ2-6, with TRBD1 matching over 9 bases. In germline, CDR1 is SQVTM, CDR2 ANQGSEA. The J segment lost 2 bases and the V segment lost 5 bases, leaving 7 bases of the junction unmatched. The CDR3 runs to 16 residues.

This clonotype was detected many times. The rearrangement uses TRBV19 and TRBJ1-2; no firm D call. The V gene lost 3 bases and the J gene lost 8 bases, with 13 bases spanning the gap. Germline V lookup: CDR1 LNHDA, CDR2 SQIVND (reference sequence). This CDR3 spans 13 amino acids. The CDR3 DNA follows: TGTGCCAGTAGTATCGGGGTGCTGGGCGGCTACACCTTC. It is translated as CASSIGVLGGYTF.

CDR3 DNA: TGCGCCAGCAGCCAAGAAGCTAGGGCAGAGACCCAGTACTTC. Its translation is CASSQEARAETQYF. V usage is TRBV4-1 and J usage is TRBJ2-5; D is uncertain. The germline gives CDR1 MGHRA, CDR2 YSYEKL. The CDR3 extends over 14 amino acids. Trimming cost V 0 bases and J 4 bases, with 9 bases left between them.

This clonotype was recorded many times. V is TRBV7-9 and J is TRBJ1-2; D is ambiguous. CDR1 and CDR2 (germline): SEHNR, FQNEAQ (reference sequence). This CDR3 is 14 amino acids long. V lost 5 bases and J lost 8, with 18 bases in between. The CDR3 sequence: CASSARLSNEGYTF. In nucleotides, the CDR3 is TGTGCCAGCAGCGCGCGACTCTCCAACGAGGGCTACACCTTC.

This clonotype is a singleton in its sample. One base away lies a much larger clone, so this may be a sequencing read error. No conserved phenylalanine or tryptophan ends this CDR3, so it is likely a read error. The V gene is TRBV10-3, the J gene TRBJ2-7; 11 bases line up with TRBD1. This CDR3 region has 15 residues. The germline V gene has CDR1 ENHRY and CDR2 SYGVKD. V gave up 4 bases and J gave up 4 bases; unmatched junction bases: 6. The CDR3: CAISAPGTGGYEQYL. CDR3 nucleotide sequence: TGTGCCATCAGTGCCCCCGGGACAGGGGGTTACGAGCAGTACTTA.

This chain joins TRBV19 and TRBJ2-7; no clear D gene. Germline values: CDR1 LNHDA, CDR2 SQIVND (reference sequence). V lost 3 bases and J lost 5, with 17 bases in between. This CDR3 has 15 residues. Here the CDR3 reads CASSINYAVGNEQYF. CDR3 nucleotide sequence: TGTGCCAGTAGTATCAACTACGCTGTTGGGAACGAGCAGTACTTC.